The source of this T cell receptor beta chain is a study of radiation and T cells in renal cell carcinoma. Study in general: Nephrectomy followed 15 Gy stereotactic body radiation by 4 weeks. General study results and limits: Top tumor clonotypes rose in blood 2 weeks post-radiation, then contracted.

V shed 8 bases, J shed 8 bases, and the junction held 5 bases outside the gene matches. There are 12 residues in the CDR3. Germline V gene sequence: CDR1 MDHEN, CDR2 SYDVKM. As for this clone: Its antigen remains unidentified.

The time point is: blood 2 weeks post-SBRT. This sample's treatment: 15 Gy SBRT to primary tumor, nephrectomy 4 weeks later. Radiation-treated patients gave blood at baseline, week 2 and week 4. The patient's renal cell carcinoma had clear cell pathology. This table comes from immunoSEQ multiplex PCR, and its TCRdb copy is limited to in-frame clones, with some not included. The data contain approximately 23,000 clones, over 70% of them singletons. This chain joins TRBV28 and TRBJ1-4; TRBD1 aligns across 7 bases. The specimen comprised blood, sampled from a patient whose treatment included radiotherapy and nephrectomy. The TCR was taken from a man in his sixties with renal cell carcinoma. The CDR3 region is CASREGQEKLFF. The CDR3 DNA follows: TGTGCCAGCCGTGAGGGACAGGAAAAACTGTTTTTT.